These 9 T cell receptor beta chains were all obtained from the same sample, sequenced in a study of T cell repertoires in cytomegalovirus infection. TCRdb processed the reads anew with MiXCR; each CDR3 protein has one entry. This table holds some 680,000 distinct CDR3 sequences, 35% found once. Sequenced sample: PBMCs. The receptors originated from a human donor in good health (CMV status not recorded). Some clones in this sample may be carry-over from other donors' samples.

DNA for the CDR3: TGCAGTGCTAGCTTAGCGGGGGATGGGGATACGCAGTATTTT. Translating it yields CSASLAGDGDTQYF. The V gene is TRBV20-1, the J gene TRBJ2-3; 9 positions match TRBD2. The CDR3 is 14 residues long. CDR1 and CDR2 from the germline V gene are DFQATT and SNEGSKA (reference sequence). The junction had 7 bases not matched to a gene; V was cut back by 3 bases and J by 6 bases.

V usage is TRBV9 and J usage is TRBJ2-3; 8 bases line up with TRBD2. J was trimmed by 1 base and V by 3 bases; bases with no gene match: 10. The length of the CDR3 is 17 residues. Germline CDR1 reads SGDLS; CDR2 reads YYNGEE. DNA for the CDR3: TGTGCCAGCAGCGGGTCCCGGGGTAGCGGGGGCACAGATACGCAGTATTTT. It yields the protein CASSGSRGSGGTDTQYF. The full variable domain, rest sourced from reference TRBV9 and TRBJ2-3, is DSGVTQTPKHLITATGQRVTLRCSPRSGDLSVYWYQQSLDQGLQFLIQYYNGEERAKGNILERFSAQQFPDLHSELNLSSLELGDSALYFCASSGSRGSGGTDTQYFGPGTRLTVL.

This clonotype was recorded a few times. The V call is TRBV27, the J call TRBJ2-3, with 7 nucleotides matching TRBD1. Germline V gene sequence: CDR1 MNHEY, CDR2 SMNVEV (reference sequence). V trimming: 6 bases; J trimming: 1 base; junction bases outside the gene matches: 7. The CDR3 loop spans 15 amino acids. CDR3: CASRPPTGRTDTQYF. In nucleotides, the CDR3 is TGTGCCAGCAGACCCCCGACAGGGCGCACAGATACGCAGTATTTT.

This clonotype was recorded a few times. This rearrangement joins TRBV7-2 to TRBJ1-4; 9 positions match TRBD1. The trim removed 3 bases at V and 5 bases at J, leaving 4 bases unmatched. CDR3 length: 15 amino acids. Germline CDR1 and CDR2: SGHTA and FQGNSA. The CDR3 DNA reads as TGTGCCAGCAGCTTGACAGGGGGTCTGAATGAAAAACTGTTTTTT. It yields the protein CASSLTGGLNEKLFF.

This clonotype was seen many times. The chain has TRBV7-2 and TRBJ2-3; a weak D match, TRBD2 (6 bases). The germline CDR1 and CDR2 sequences are SGHTA and FQGNSA. The CDR3 is 21 amino acids. V lost 2 bases, J lost 0 bases, and 27 bases lay in between. CDR3 loop: CASSLYPKAEGPFSSTDTQYF. In nucleotides, the CDR3 is TGTGCCAGCAGCTTATACCCAAAAGCGGAGGGTCCCTTTTCTAGCACAGATACGCAGTATTTT. The full variable domain, with the rest looked up from reference TRBV7-2 and TRBJ2-3, is GAGVSQSPSNKVTEKGKDVELRCDPISGHTALYWYRQSLGQGLEFLIYFQGNSAPDKSGLPSDRFSAERTGGSVSTLTIQRTQQEDSAVYLCASSLYPKAEGPFSSTDTQYFGPGTRLTVL.

This sequence joins TRBV7-4 and TRBJ2-1; 13 bases fit TRBD2. The CDR3 extends over 16 amino acids. CDR1 and CDR2 from the germline V gene are SGHVT and SQSDAQ. V was pared by 8 bases and J by 6 bases, with 10 bases of the junction left unmatched. In DNA form, the CDR3 reads TGTGCCAGCCCCCTCTCACTAGCGGGAGGGCCCAATGAGCAGTTCTTC. Translation: CASPLSLAGGPNEQFF. Variable domain in full (rest from reference TRBV7-4 and TRBJ2-1): GAGVSQSPRYKVAKRGRDVALRCDSISGHVTLYWYRQTLGQGSEVLTYSQSDAQRDKSGRPSGRFSAERPERSVSTLKIQRTEQGDSAVYLCASPLSLAGGPNEQFFGPGTRLTVL.

The V gene is TRBV7-3, the J gene TRBJ1-1; TRBD1 agrees at 8 bases. Germline V gene data show CDR1 as SGHTA and CDR2 as FQGTGA. The CDR3 is 17 amino acids. Trimming took 2 bases from V and 5 from J; bases not matched to a gene: 13. The CDR3 spells CASSLGGQGRANTEAFF. The CDR3 DNA follows: TGTGCCAGCAGCTTAGGTGGACAGGGTCGGGCGAATACTGAAGCTTTCTTT.

The V and J genes are TRBV19 and TRBJ2-2, with D possibly called TRBD1 or TRBD2 (5 bases each). CDR1 LNHDA and CDR2 SQIVND come from the germline V gene (reference sequence). There are 13 residues in the CDR3. V was shortened by 8 bases and J by 6 bases, with 13 bases between the two germline ends. CDR3 sequence reads: CASAYRGAGELFF. DNA of the CDR3: TGTGCCAGTGCCTATAGGGGAGCCGGGGAGCTGTTTTTT.

The chain has TRBV7-2 and TRBJ1-1, with D possibly being TRBD1 (6 bases). Trimming took off 6 bases at V and 9 bases at J, with 11 bases between the two ends. The V gene's germline CDR1 is SGHTA and CDR2 FQGNSA. There are 11 residues in the CDR3. The CDR3: CASRMGHKAFF. The CDR3 DNA reads as TGTGCCAGCAGAATGGGACATAAAGCTTTCTTT.